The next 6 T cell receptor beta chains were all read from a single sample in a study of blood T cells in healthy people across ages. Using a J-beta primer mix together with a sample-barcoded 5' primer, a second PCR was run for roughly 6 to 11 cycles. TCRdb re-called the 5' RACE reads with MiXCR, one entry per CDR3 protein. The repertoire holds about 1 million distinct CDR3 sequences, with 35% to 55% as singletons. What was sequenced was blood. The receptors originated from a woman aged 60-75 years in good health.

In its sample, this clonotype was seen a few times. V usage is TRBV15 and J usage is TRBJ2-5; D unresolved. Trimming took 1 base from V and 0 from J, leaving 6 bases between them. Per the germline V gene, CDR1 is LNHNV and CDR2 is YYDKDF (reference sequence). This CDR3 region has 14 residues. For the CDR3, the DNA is TGTGCCACCAGCAGAGGGACGGACCAAGAGACCCAGTACTTC. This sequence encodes CATSRGTDQETQYF.

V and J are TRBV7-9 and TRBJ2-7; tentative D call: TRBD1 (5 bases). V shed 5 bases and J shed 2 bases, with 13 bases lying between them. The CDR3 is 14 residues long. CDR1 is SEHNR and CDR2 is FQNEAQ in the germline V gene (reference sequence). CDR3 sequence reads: CASSVIDSPYEQYF. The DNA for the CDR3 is TGTGCCAGCAGCGTTATAGACAGCCCCTACGAGCAGTACTTC.

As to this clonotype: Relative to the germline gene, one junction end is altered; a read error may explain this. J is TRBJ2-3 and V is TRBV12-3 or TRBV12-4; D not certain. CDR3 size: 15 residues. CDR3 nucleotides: TGTGCCAACAGTTTCGAGACGAGTCGTCCAAATGCGCAGTATTTT. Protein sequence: CANSFETSRPNAQYF.

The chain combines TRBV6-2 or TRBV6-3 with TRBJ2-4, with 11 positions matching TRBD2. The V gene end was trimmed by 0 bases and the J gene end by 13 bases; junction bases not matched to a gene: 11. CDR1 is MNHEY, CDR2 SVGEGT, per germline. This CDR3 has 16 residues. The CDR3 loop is CASSYSGLAEVTKQYF. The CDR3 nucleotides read TGTGCCAGCAGTTACTCGGGACTAGCGGAAGTAACTAAGCAGTACTTC.

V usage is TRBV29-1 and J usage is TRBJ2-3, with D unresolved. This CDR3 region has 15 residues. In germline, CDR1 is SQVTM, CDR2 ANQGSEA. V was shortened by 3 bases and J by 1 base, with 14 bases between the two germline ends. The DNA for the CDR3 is TGCAGCGTTGAGCCCCCCCACCGAGGCACAGATACGCAGTATTTT. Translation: CSVEPPHRGTDTQYF.

The CDR3 sequence is CASSSTAGDEQFF. The DNA of the CDR3 is TGTGCCAGCAGCTCGACGGCGGGGGATGAGCAGTTCTTC. This chain joins TRBV13 and TRBJ2-1, with 7 bases lining up with TRBD2. This CDR3 spans 13 amino acids. V lost 4 bases to trimming and J lost 8 bases; unmatched junction nucleotides: 5. Germline CDR1 reads PRHDT; CDR2 reads FYEKMQ (reference sequence).